This is a list of T cell receptor beta chains from one sample in a study of blood T cell repertoires in COVID-19. Assay: immunoSEQ multiplex PCR; the TCRdb copy retains only in-frame clones and omits some. The sample holds about 140,000 clones, around nine tenths seen once. The material sequenced was peripheral blood. These receptors were taken from a woman in her 50s with active or convalescent COVID-19. CDR3s leave out the opening cysteine and the closing phenylalanine or tryptophan. The D gene is left open where the match is weak.

length: 13
V: TRBV5-1
J: TRBJ2-7
D: TRBD2
CDR3: ASRREGLAGYEQY

length: 11
V: TRBV12-3/TRBV12-4
J: TRBJ2-7
D: TRBD1
CDR3: ASSVDRGREQY

length: 14
V: TRBV6-5
J: TRBJ1-5
D: TRBD1
CDR3: ASSYPGQGGNQPQH

length: 15
V: TRBV2
J: TRBJ2-2
D: TRBD2
CDR3: ASMGLAGGTYTGELF

length: 13
V: TRBV7-2
J: TRBJ2-6
D: .
CDR3: ASSLEGPGANVLT

length: 13
V: TRBV9
J: TRBJ2-1
D: .
CDR3: ASSSEGDYYNEQF

length: 12
V: TRBV4-1
J: TRBJ2-7
D: TRBD2
CDR3: ASSQGLAGDEQY

length: 15
V: TRBV6-2/TRBV6-3
J: TRBJ2-7
D: TRBD1
CDR3: ASSYSLDRGYGEEQY

length: 14
V: TRBV7-9
J: TRBJ1-3
D: TRBD1
CDR3: ASSHRQGASGNTIY

length: 14
V: TRBV7-9
J: TRBJ2-4
D: .
CDR3: ASSLGGMGAKNIQY

length: 13
V: TRBV7-8
J: TRBJ1-1
D: TRBD1
CDR3: ASSLVTGGKTEAF

length: 14
V: TRBV28
J: TRBJ2-7
D: .
CDR3: ASSLRVGLLTYEQY